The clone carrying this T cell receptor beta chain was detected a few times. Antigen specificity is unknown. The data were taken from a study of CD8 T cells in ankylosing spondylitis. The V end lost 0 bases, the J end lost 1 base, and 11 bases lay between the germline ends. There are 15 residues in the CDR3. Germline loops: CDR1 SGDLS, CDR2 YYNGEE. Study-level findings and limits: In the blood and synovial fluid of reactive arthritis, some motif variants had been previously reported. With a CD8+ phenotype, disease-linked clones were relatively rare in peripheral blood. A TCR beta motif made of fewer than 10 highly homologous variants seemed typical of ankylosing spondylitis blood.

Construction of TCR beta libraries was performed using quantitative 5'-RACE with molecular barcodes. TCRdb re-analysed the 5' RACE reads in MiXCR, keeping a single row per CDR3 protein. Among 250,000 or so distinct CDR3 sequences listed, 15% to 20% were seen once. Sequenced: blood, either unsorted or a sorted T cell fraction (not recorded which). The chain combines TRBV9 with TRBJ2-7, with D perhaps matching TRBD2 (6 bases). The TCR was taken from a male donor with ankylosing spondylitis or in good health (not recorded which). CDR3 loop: CASSVDGSGSYEQYF. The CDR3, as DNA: TGTGCCAGCAGCGTAGACGGGAGTGGTTCCTACGAGCAGTACTTC.